The T cell receptor beta chain described here comes from a study of blood T cell repertoires in COVID-19. Study overall: Sample material is recorded as cDNA or gDNA derived from T cells, B-cell-depleted T cells, or PBMCs.

The CDR3 is 14 amino acids. V was clipped by 0 bases and J by 4 bases, with 9 bases between them. From germline, CDR1 is GTSNPN and CDR2 SVGIG (reference sequence). Original data processing: It was from reference gene primer amplification that nucleated cell counts were estimated. Here immunoSEQ multiplex PCR was the method, and the copy in TCRdb shows in-frame clones only, minus some. Clonal size and the V and J genes are those of that table, whereas D and trimming came from the DNA. The sample consists of roughly 49,000 clones, over 90% of them appearing once. The sequence was obtained from a man in his sixties with COVID-19, enrolled during active disease. The chain has TRBV30 and TRBJ2-2; D perhaps matches TRBD1 (6 bases). Sequenced sample: peripheral blood. The CDR3 region has the DNA TGTGCCTGGAGTGTACTACAGGGCACCGGGGAGCTGTTTTTT. Amino acids: CAWSVLQGTGELFF.